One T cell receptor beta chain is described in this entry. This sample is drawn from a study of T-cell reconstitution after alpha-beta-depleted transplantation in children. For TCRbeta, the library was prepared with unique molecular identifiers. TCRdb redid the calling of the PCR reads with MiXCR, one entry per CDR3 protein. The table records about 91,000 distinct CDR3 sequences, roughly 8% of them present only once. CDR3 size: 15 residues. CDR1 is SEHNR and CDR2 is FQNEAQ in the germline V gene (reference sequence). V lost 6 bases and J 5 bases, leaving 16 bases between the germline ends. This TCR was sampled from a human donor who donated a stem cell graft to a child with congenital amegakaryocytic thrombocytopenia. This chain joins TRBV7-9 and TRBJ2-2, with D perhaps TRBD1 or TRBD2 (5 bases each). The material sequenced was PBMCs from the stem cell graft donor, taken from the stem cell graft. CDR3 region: CASRAREMGTGELFF. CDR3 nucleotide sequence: TGTGCCAGCAGAGCCAGGGAGATGGGGACCGGGGAGCTGTTTTTT.